Following are 2 T cell receptor beta chains from one sample sequenced in a study of T cell responses to AZD1222 COVID-19 vaccine (dated by TCRdb to the early 2020s). Reading the label with the study, this specimen's time point is: baseline before first vaccination. The library was obtained by the immunoSEQ multiplex PCR assay. The source is immuneACCESS, and TCRdb retained only in-frame sequences with V and J called. Part of the clones is not carried over; for the studies checked, unresolved V genes explain less than half of this, and the remainder is unexplained. The sample records around 150,000 clones, approximately 80% of which are singletons. The ten largest make up about 4% of the sample. The material sequenced was peripheral blood, taken on day 0 of AZD1222 vaccination. The receptors were sampled from an adult in good health.

This chain connects TRBV5-1 to TRBJ2-7; D possibly uses TRBD1 or TRBD2 (5 bases each). V gave up 4 bases and J gave up 3 bases, with 17 bases separating them. Germline V gene lookup returns CDR1 SGHRS and CDR2 YFSETQ. CDR3 size: 15 residues. In DNA, the CDR3 is TGCGCCAGCAGCGATCAGGGACGGCTCGGCTACGAGCAGTACTTC. Residues: CASSDQGRLGYEQYF. The variable domain in full, completed from reference TRBV5-1 and TRBJ2-7, reads KAGVTQTPRYLIKTRGQQVTLSCSPISGHRSVSWYQQTPGQGLQFLFEYFSETQRNKGNFPGRFSGRQFSNSRSEMNVSTLELGDSALYLCASSDQGRLGYEQYFGPGTRLTVT.

This chain joins TRBV6-1 and TRBJ2-2; D gene uncertain. Trimming left V 3 bases short and J 5 bases short, with 13 bases between. Germline loops: CDR1 MNHNS, CDR2 SASEGT. The CDR3 extends over 15 amino acids. CDR3 amino acids: CASSEFGYQTGELFF. For the CDR3, the DNA is TGTGCCAGCAGTGAGTTCGGTTACCAGACCGGGGAGCTGTTTTTT.